This T cell receptor beta chain was sequenced during a study of post-analysis software for immune sequencing data (dated by TCRdb to 2014 to 2015). Looking at the study overall: The recorded disease courses included relapsing-remitting, secondary progressive and progressive-relapsing multiple sclerosis, and some patients had no subtype annotation. The patient repertoires were compared against approximately ten previously published healthy control repertoires obtained from donors aged about 6 to 28 years. A subset of samples was prepared in parallel using single-end sample barcoding, then pooled and co-amplified after Illumina adapter ligation.

Points the paper makes about the study in general: Significantly higher frequencies in patients than in controls were found for roughly 5 TRBV segments, including TRBV5-6, TRBV5-1 and TRBV20-1. Compared with controls, multiple sclerosis patients had significantly lower normalized Chao1 diversity, a finding suggesting substantial peripheral T-cell clonal expansion. Strong co-clustering of samples prepared in the same batch was shown by direct clustering with F measure, prompting a batch-effect correction. The multiple sclerosis patient group was slightly younger than the control group.

TCR beta repertoires were profiled from peripheral blood of 13 young patients with multiple sclerosis to demonstrate the VDJtools post-analysis software. The multiple sclerosis patients were children and adolescents ranging in age from roughly 6 to 16 years. In this sample, this clonotype turned up a few times. It lacks a known antigen. Within one base of it there is no much larger clone, and no base qualities were kept. Libraries were built with PCR. Sequencing instrument: Illumina HiSeq 2500. To reduce PCR and sequencing biases, unique molecular identifiers were built into the TCR beta cDNA libraries. Per 1 to 10 million input T cells, around 500,000 cDNA molecules were obtained, such that each molecule approximated one T cell. Patient libraries were prepared and sequenced with the same protocol used for the earlier healthy control dataset. Samples belonging to the same batch were prepared together, multiplexed and sequenced on a shared HiSeq lane. Regarding the original processing steps: MIGEC handled the raw barcoded reads, throwing out single-read molecular identifier groups before consensus assembly and CDR3 extraction. VDJtools was used for post-analysis of the clonotype tables, with diversity normalized by down-sampling every dataset to the smallest sample size. To correct batch-related cross-sample contamination, repertoire overlap clustering matched CDR3 amino acid sequences but not nucleotide sequences. The raw public reads went through TCRdb reprocessing: fastp at Q25, MiXCR clone calling, in-frame beta chains kept. Duplicate CDR3 protein sequences are folded into a single record with the most common DNA and genes. The V and J calls reflect TCRdb's pipeline rather than the authors' work. The sample profile shows roughly 620,000 distinct CDR3 sequences; about 40% of them were found once. The biggest ten clones account for 1.7% of the sample.

Looking up the germline V gene yields CDR1 SGHVS and CDR2 FQNEAQ. V is clipped by 2 bases and J by 0 bases, and the sequence between their germline boundaries is 4 bases long. The CDR3 starts with the cysteine, ends with the phenylalanine, and has 13 residues. Of the read, only the CDR3 DNA is kept; its 39 bases are in frame from base 1. Recombination connected TRBV7-8 to TRBJ2-5; the D gene remains uncertain. This receptor was identified in a girl between 10 and 17 years old with multiple sclerosis. The sample was blood. The DNA is as follows: TGTGCCAGCAGCTTACTTAACCAAGAGACCCAGTACTTC. Its protein reads: CASSLLNQETQYF. Here the CDR3 is joined to the reference TRBV7-8 and TRBJ2-5 genes, and the full variable domain is: GAGVSQSPRYKVAKRGQDVALRCDPISGHVSLFWYQQALGQGPEFLTYFQNEAQLDKSGLPSDRFFAERPEGSVSTLKIQRTQQEDSAVYLCASSLLNQETQYFGPGTRLLVL.